This TCR beta chain was sequenced in a study of shared clonotypes between healthy human individuals. The donors were all Caucasian adults (living in Nashville, Tennessee). Sequencing used immunoSEQ multiplex PCR; TCRdb keeps in-frame clones, though not all of them. Here the sample spans approximately 720,000 clones, about 78% being singletons. This clone was seen only a few times. Antigen specificity is unknown. The V gene's germline CDR1 is MNHEY and CDR2 SMNVEV (reference sequence). This CDR3 contains 15 residues. V dropped 5 bases and J dropped 4 bases, with 17 bases sitting between them. Overall study results and limits: Naive subsets typically showed greater estimated richness than memory subsets.

The V and J genes are TRBV27 and TRBJ2-5, with D perhaps TRBD1 or TRBD2 (5 bases each). The sample was memory CD4+ T cells sorted from blood. Subset of the sample: CD45RA-negative fraction. The clonotype originates from a woman in her twenties or thirties in good health. The CDR3 here is CASSPGDRVVETQYF. The CDR3 bases are TGTGCCAGCAGTCCCGGGGACCGAGTCGTAGAGACCCAGTACTTC.